What follows is one TCR beta chain and its context. The antigen is not known. Assay: immunoSEQ multiplex PCR; the TCRdb copy retains only in-frame clones and omits some. The repertoire holds approximately 50,000 clones, roughly 90% seen once, with around 1% in the top ten. The germline V gene encodes CDR1 SGHRS and CDR2 YFSETQ. V was clipped by 4 bases and J by 4 bases; unmatched bases: 5. This CDR3 comprises 14 residues. The sample is drawn from a study of OX40 agonist ivuxolimab in advanced cancers. Overall study context: A partial response was reached by three patients: one with hepatocellular carcinoma and two with cutaneous melanoma.

The study, taken as a whole, reports: Expanded peripheral T-cell antigen specificity went undetermined. Circulating CD4+ and CD8+ T cells showed clonal expansion by week 6 at 0.1 to 3.0 mg/kg.

The material sequenced was CD4+ or CD8+ T cells sorted from blood, taken in a trial of the OX40 agonist ivuxolimab. The TCR comes from an adult with an advanced solid tumor such as melanoma, head and neck, liver or kidney cancer. The J gene is TRBJ2-5, the V gene TRBV5-1, with 9 bases aligning to TRBD2. This CDR3 is CASSGGRERETQYF. The CDR3 DNA is TGCGCCAGCAGCGGCGGGAGGGAGCGAGAGACCCAGTACTTC.